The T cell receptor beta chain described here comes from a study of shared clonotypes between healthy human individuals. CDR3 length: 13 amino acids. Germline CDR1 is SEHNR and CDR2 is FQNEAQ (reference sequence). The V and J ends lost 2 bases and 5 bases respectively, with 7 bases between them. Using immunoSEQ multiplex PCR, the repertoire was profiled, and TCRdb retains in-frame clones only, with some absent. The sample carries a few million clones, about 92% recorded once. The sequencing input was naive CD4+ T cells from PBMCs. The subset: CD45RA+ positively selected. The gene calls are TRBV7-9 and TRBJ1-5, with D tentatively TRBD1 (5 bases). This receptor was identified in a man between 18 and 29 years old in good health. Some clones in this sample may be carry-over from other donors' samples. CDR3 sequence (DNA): TGTGCCAGCAGCTTATTGGGGGATCAGCCCCAGCATTTT. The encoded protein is CASSLLGDQPQHF.